Here is one TCR beta chain with its context. Its matching antigen is unknown. The CDR3 consists of 14 residues. CDR1 is MDHEN and CDR2 is SYDVKM in the germline V gene. Unmatched junction bases numbered 5, after V lost 4 bases and J lost 3 bases. This specimen comes from a study of T-cell memory formation after mild COVID-19. Findings of the study overall: Largely, contracting CD4+ clones fell within CM and EM, and contracting CD8+ clones within EMRA.

TCRdb ran MiXCR on the 5' RACE reads and lists one entry per CDR3 protein. The sample lists hundreds of thousands of distinct CDR3 sequences, roughly 17% occurring once. The source material was PBMCs or a T cell subset sorted from them (not recorded which). The rearrangement links TRBV28 to TRBJ2-5; 7 positions agree with TRBD1. The clonotype was recovered from a man aged 18 to 29 who had mild COVID-19 (a few samples of this study predate the infection). Cell type and time point are not known. The CDR3 DNA sequence: TGTGCCAGCAGTTCAAGACAGGGCGAAGAGACCCAGTACTTC. This codes for CASSSRQGEETQYF.